The 27 T cell receptor beta chains below were found in one sample sequenced in a study of read filtering for tumor transcriptome and immune sequencing. Molecular barcoded adaptors covering alpha/delta and beta/gamma chains were used on around 370 ng RNA. Via MiXCR, TCRdb re-called the reads, giving one row per CDR3 protein. Among 35,000 to 40,000 distinct CDR3 sequences listed, less than 15% were seen once. The specimen sequenced was a population of CD138-negative cells sorted from bone marrow. These receptors were taken from a donor aged 40 or over with multiple myeloma.

There are many counts of this clonotype. The genes are TRBV5-1 and TRBJ1-1; no reliable D call. This CDR3 contains 16 residues. The germline V gene encodes CDR1 SGHRS and CDR2 YFSETQ. Between the trimmed V and J ends, which lost 0 bases and 0 bases, there was a span of 12 bases. The CDR3 nucleotides read TGCGCCAGCAGCTTGGAAGCAGACTGGATGAACACTGAAGCTTTCTTT. Amino acids: CASSLEADWMNTEAFF.

This clonotype appeared many times. This chain uses TRBV7-3 with TRBJ2-2; D gene unclear. The CDR3 consists of 18 residues. Germline assignment: CDR1 SGHTA and CDR2 FQGTGA. The V end was cut by 5 bases, the J end by 2 bases, with 21 bases between. CDR3 amino acids: CASSLKGVGFGNTGELFF. CDR3 sequence (DNA): TGTGCCAGCAGCCTAAAAGGCGTCGGGTTCGGAAACACCGGGGAGCTGTTTTTT.

This clonotype has at least ten counts. The V gene is TRBV20-1, the J gene TRBJ1-4; 7 bases map to TRBD1. Germline CDR1 and CDR2: DFQATT and SNEGSKA (reference sequence). With V trimmed by 8 bases and J by 3 bases, 3 bases remained unmatched. This CDR3 has 12 amino acids. This chain's CDR3 is CSKRGPNEKLFF. CDR3 coding DNA: TGCAGTAAGAGGGGGCCTAATGAAAAACTGTTTTTT.

The chain couples TRBV21-1 to TRBJ2-1; the D call in the table, TRBD1, was not verified against the DNA. TRBV21-1 is designated a pseudogene. There are 17 residues in the CDR3. Here the CDR3 reads CASSKAEDRASGDEQFF. The CDR3 region has the DNA TGTGCCAGCAGCAAAGCCGAAGACAGGGCTAGTGGCGATGAGCAGTTCTTC.

Notes on this clonotype: This clone may be a read error of a much larger clone one base away. The chain joins TRBV7-2 to TRBJ2-3; 10 bases align to TRBD2. Looked up from germline, CDR1 is SGHTA and CDR2 is FQGNSA. The CDR3 is 16 residues long. V shed 5 bases, J shed 2 bases, and the junction held 7 bases outside the gene matches. CDR3 in DNA: TGTGCCAGCAGCACGACTAGCGGGTCCAACACAGATACGCAGTATTTT. Protein sequence: CASSTTSGSNTDTQYF.

A note on this clonotype: A junction boundary mismatches the germline segment, possibly from a read error. V and J are TRBV30 and TRBJ1-3, with D possibly TRBD1 on 6 matching bases. From germline, CDR1 is GTSNPN and CDR2 SVGIG (reference sequence). The CDR3 contains 14 residues. CDR3 nucleotide sequence: TGTGCCTGGAGTATACAGGGCAAAGGAAACATCATATATTTT. Translated, it gives CAWSIQGKGNIIYF.

This clonotype was observed at least ten times. The gene calls are TRBV6-5 and TRBJ1-2; D is unresolved. Germline V lookup: CDR1 MNHEY, CDR2 SVGAGI. The CDR3 has 14 amino acids. Trimming pared 0 bases from V and 8 bases from J, leaving 13 bases between. This CDR3 reads CASSYSGPPGGYTF. The CDR3 region has the DNA TGTGCCAGCAGTTACTCTGGGCCCCCAGGAGGCTACACCTTC.

Ten or more counts support this clonotype. This may be a read error: a much more frequent sequence differs by one nucleotide. V gene TRBV5-6 combines with J gene TRBJ2-1, with no clear D. The CDR3 runs to 15 residues. The germline CDR1 and CDR2 sequences are SGHDT and YYEEEE. In DNA form, the CDR3 reads TGTGCCAGCAGCTTCATTGGAAGCTCCTACAATGAGCAGGTCTTC. The encoded protein is CASSFIGSSYNEQVF.

This clonotype came up a few times. This chain connects TRBV19 to TRBJ2-1; D may be TRBD1 (5 bases). This CDR3 is 14 amino acids long. V shed 6 bases and J shed 3 bases, with 12 bases lying between them. Germline-derived CDR1 and CDR2 are LNHDA and SQIVND (reference sequence). The CDR3 reads CASSRAPGYNEQFF. The CDR3 DNA is TGTGCCAGTAGCAGGGCCCCGGGCTACAATGAGCAGTTCTTC.

This clonotype has at least ten counts. The chain carries TRBV6-5 and TRBJ2-6; 7 positions match TRBD1. The trim removed 5 bases at V and 0 bases at J, leaving 13 bases unmatched. Germline V CDR1 and CDR2: MNHEY, SVGAGI. The CDR3 is 19 amino acids. The CDR3 DNA follows: TGTGCCAGCAGTCGGACAACCGGGACAGTGCACTCTGGGGCCAACGTCCTGACTTTC. Translating it yields CASSRTTGTVHSGANVLTF.

This clonotype was observed at least ten times. This chain joins TRBV5-6 and TRBJ2-7; TRBD1 aligns across 8 bases. The length of the CDR3 is 15 residues. Unmatched junction bases numbered 7, after V lost 0 bases and J lost 5 bases. From germline, CDR1 is SGHDT and CDR2 YYEEEE. The CDR3 spells CASSLVWTGSHEQYF. The CDR3, as DNA: TGTGCCAGCAGCTTGGTCTGGACAGGGAGCCACGAGCAGTACTTC.

Comments on this clonotype: At one end, the junction sequence differs from germline, possibly due to a read error. The rearrangement uses TRBV10-3 and TRBJ2-1; the D gene is possibly TRBD2 (5 bases). Per germline, CDR1 ENHRY and CDR2 SYGVKD. The CDR3 consists of 14 residues. CDR3 protein: CTIRRTGGHNEQFF. CDR3 DNA: TGTACCATCAGGCGGACTGGCGGTCACAATGAGCAGTTCTTC.

This clonotype was found many times. This chain links TRBV20-1 with TRBJ1-5; 9 bases match TRBD1. CDR1 and CDR2 from the germline V gene are DFQATT and SNEGSKA (reference sequence). The CDR3 contains 15 residues. After removal of 3 bases from V and 6 bases from J, the junction contained 9 bases not matched to a gene. CDR3 sequence reads: CSARTGQGAGQPQHF. In DNA form, the CDR3 reads TGCAGTGCTAGGACGGGACAGGGTGCAGGTCAGCCCCAGCATTTT.

This clonotype came up many times. The chain employs TRBV27 and TRBJ1-1, with D hard to call. V was cut by 0 bases and J by 3 bases, with 14 bases left in between. The CDR3 sequence is 16 residues long. CDR1 is MNHEY and CDR2 is SMNVEV in the germline V gene (reference sequence). CDR3 coding DNA: TGTGCCAGCAGTTTATCGTGGAGGACCCCGGACACTGAAGCTTTCTTT. This translates into CASSLSWRTPDTEAFF.

This clonotype was counted at least ten times. The chain recombines TRBV20-1 with TRBJ2-1, with 7 nucleotides matching TRBD2. CDR1 and CDR2 from the germline V gene are DFQATT and SNEGSKA (reference sequence). This CDR3 region has 17 residues. With V trimmed by 0 bases and J by 9 bases, 17 bases remained unmatched. Here the CDR3 DNA reads TGCAGTGCTAGAGATCGCAGGACTAGTGACGGTTTGGGTGAGCAGTTCTTC. It yields the protein CSARDRRTSDGLGEQFF.

This clonotype is large in the sample. The chain recombines TRBV7-6 with TRBJ2-1, with 13 bases fitting TRBD2. The CDR3 runs 16 residues. V was pared by 5 bases and J by 4 bases, with 5 bases of the junction left unmatched. Germline V gene lookup returns CDR1 SGHVS and CDR2 FNYEAQ. CDR3 in amino acids: CASSGGLAGPYNEQFF. DNA of the CDR3: TGTGCCAGCAGCGGGGGACTAGCGGGGCCTTACAATGAGCAGTTCTTC.

The CDR3 here is CASSRAGGGDEQYF. The CDR3 DNA reads as TGTGCCAGCAGCCGGGCGGGGGGCGGGGACGAGCAGTACTTC. The V and J genes are TRBV7-2 and TRBJ2-7; TRBD2 matches 8 bases. This CDR3 comprises 14 residues. V lost 5 bases, J lost 5 bases, and 8 bases stayed unmatched. Germline lookup yields CDR1 SGHTA and CDR2 FQGNSA.

With regard to this clonotype: One end of the junction varies from germline; a read error may be responsible. This sequence joins TRBV7-7 and TRBJ2-2, with 10 bases matching TRBD1. Per the germline V gene, CDR1 is SSHAT and CDR2 is FNYEAQ (reference sequence). This CDR3 contains 16 residues. The CDR3 DNA sequence: TGTGCTAGCAGCCTCGGGACAGGGGAATACACCGGGGAGCTGTTTTTT. It specifies CASSLGTGEYTGELFF.

The DNA for the CDR3 is TGTGCCAGCAGCCAACAGGGTCACACCGGGGAGCTGTTTTTT. Amino acid sequence: CASSQQGHTGELFF. J is TRBJ2-2 and V is TRBV12-3 or TRBV12-4, with a weak D call TRBD1 (6 bases). There are 14 residues in the CDR3. The V end was cut by 6 bases, the J end by 3 bases, with 11 bases between.

This sequence joins TRBV4-3 and TRBJ2-5; D gene ambiguous. The germline V gene encodes CDR1 LGHNA and CDR2 YSLEER. V was pared by 2 bases and J by 1 base, with 8 bases between. The CDR3 spans 14 residues. The CDR3, as DNA: TGCGCCAGCAGCCAATCTCGAACCCAAGAGACCCAGTACTTC. As protein: CASSQSRTQETQYF.

In this sample, this clonotype turned up many times. The DNA of the CDR3 is TGTGCCAGCAGCCGGACAGGGGCCAAAGAGACCCAGTACTTC. Encoded protein: CASSRTGAKETQYF. V usage is TRBV6-2 or TRBV6-3 and J usage is TRBJ2-5; 9 bases agree with TRBD1. This CDR3 comprises 14 residues. V dropped 6 bases and J dropped 3; count of bases not matched to a gene: 5. The germline V gene encodes CDR1 MNHEY and CDR2 SVGEGT.

At least ten counts were recorded for this clonotype. The chain has TRBV7-3 and TRBJ2-7; 10 bases line up with TRBD1. The CDR3 consists of 13 residues. Germline V gene sequence: CDR1 SGHTA, CDR2 FQGTGA. Trimming cost V 5 bases and J 5 bases; bases outside gene matches: 3. The CDR3 DNA sequence: TGTGCCAGCAGCATGGGACAGGGGAACGAGCAGTACTTC. Translating it yields CASSMGQGNEQYF. The whole variable domain, filled in from reference TRBV7-3 and TRBJ2-7, reads GAGVSQTPSNKVTEKGKYVELRCDPISGHTALYWYRQSLGQGPEFLIYFQGTGAADDSGLPNDRFFAVRPEGSVSTLKIQRTERGDSAVYLCASSMGQGNEQYFGPGTRLTVT.

In this sample, this clonotype turned up a few times. Since a much larger clone is just one base distant, this may be a read error. The chain is built from TRBV28 and TRBJ2-5; a weak D match, TRBD1 (6 bases). Deletions cut 10 bases from V and 0 bases from J, with 12 bases between. Germline CDR1 is MDHEN and CDR2 is SYDVKM. The CDR3 covers 13 residues. CDR3 amino acids: CAIFAGDQETQYF. CDR3 bases: TGTGCCATCTTCGCAGGGGACCAAGAGACCCAGTACTTC.

This clonotype was detected many times. This sequence joins TRBV4-3 and TRBJ2-7; D gene ambiguous. V was clipped by 1 base and J by 2 bases, with 12 bases between them. Looked up from germline, CDR1 is LGHNA and CDR2 is YSLEER. The CDR3 is made up of 15 amino acids. The CDR3 DNA sequence: TGCGCCAGCAGCCAAGGGTCAGGCGTCACCTACGAGCAGTACTTC. Translated: CASSQGSGVTYEQYF.

This clonotype was counted ten times or more. CDR3 nucleotide sequence: TGTGCCAGCAGCCCGGGGGGTTCAGGGGGACGTAACTACGAGCAGTACTTC. Translating gives CASSPGGSGGRNYEQYF. This rearrangement joins TRBV7-3 to TRBJ2-7; D might be TRBD1 or TRBD2, each matching 7 bases. V was trimmed by 5 bases and J by 3 bases, leaving 23 bases between them. This CDR3 is 17 amino acids long. CDR1 is SGHTA and CDR2 is FQGTGA in the germline V gene.

This clonotype was observed many times. The rearrangement links TRBV4-3 to TRBJ1-6, with no clear D. The germline V gene encodes CDR1 LGHNA and CDR2 YSLEER. The CDR3 has 14 residues. V was clipped by 1 base and J by 10 bases, with 11 bases between them. CDR3 region: CASSQVFAGSPLHF. DNA of the CDR3: TGCGCCAGCAGCCAAGTTTTCGCTGGCTCACCCCTCCACTTT.

The sample holds many counts of this clonotype. The rearrangement joins TRBV11-3 to TRBJ1-5, with D unresolved. The CDR3 totals 13 residues. V was shortened by 0 bases and J by 7 bases, with 7 bases between the two germline ends. CDR1 and CDR2 (germline): SGHNT, YENEEA. CDR3 coding DNA: TGTGCCAGCAGCTTAGATCAATGGCAGCCCCAGCATTTT. Translation: CASSLDQWQPQHF.